These 24 T cell receptor beta chains came from one sample sequenced in a study of T cells expressing NK-cell markers. TCRdb re-analyzed the 5' RACE reads; it lists each CDR3 protein once, without DNA. The sample table includes some 460,000 distinct CDR3 sequences. The sample taken for sequencing was blood T cells: a sorted CD56 or NKG2C T cell subset, CD4+ or CD8+ T cells, or bulk PBMC T cells (not recorded which). Receptors originate from a woman in her forties or fifties in good health.

V and J are TRBV7-3 and TRBJ2-5; TCRdb gives TRBD1 as the D gene, but with no DNA this cannot be confirmed. The CDR3 is made up of 15 amino acids. Germline V gene lookup returns CDR1 SGHTA and CDR2 FQGTGA. This CDR3 is CASSPTSRAQETQYF. Based on the CDR3 plus reference TRBV7-3 and TRBJ2-5, the full variable domain is GAGVSQTPSNKVTEKGKYVELRCDPISGHTALYWYRQSLGQGPEFLIYFQGTGAADDSGLPNDRFFAVRPEGSVSTLKIQRTERGDSAVYLCASSPTSRAQETQYFGPGTRLLVL.

The genes are TRBV12-3 or TRBV12-4 and TRBJ1-3; TCRdb selects TRBD1, and the lack of DNA leaves this call unchecked. The length of the CDR3 is 15 residues. The chain's CDR3 is CASRVNGKGGNTIYF.

CDR3 sequence: CASRPLSGMEQYF. This rearrangement joins TRBV11-2 to TRBJ2-7; TCRdb returns TRBD1, unconfirmable since there is no DNA. The CDR3 is 13 residues long. Per germline, CDR1 SGHAT and CDR2 FQNNGV.

This chain uses TRBV5-1 with TRBJ1-2. Germline CDR1 and CDR2: SGHRS and YFSETQ. CDR3 length: 15 residues. The CDR3 here is CASSSGQGAAYGYTF.

The chain links TRBV5-1 to TRBJ1-5; there is no DNA to check the TCRdb D call of TRBD1. This CDR3 has 15 residues. In germline, CDR1 is SGHRS, CDR2 YFSETQ. The CDR3 is CASSETGGDYQPQHF. The full variable domain, rest sourced from reference TRBV5-1 and TRBJ1-5, is KAGVTQTPRYLIKTRGQQVTLSCSPISGHRSVSWYQQTPGQGLQFLFEYFSETQRNKGNFPGRFSGRQFSNSRSEMNVSTLELGDSALYLCASSETGGDYQPQHFGDGTRLSIL.

The genes are TRBV3-1 and TRBJ2-3; TCRdb returns TRBD2, unconfirmable since there is no DNA. Germline CDR1 reads LGHDT; CDR2 reads YNNKEL (reference sequence). CDR3 length: 17 amino acids. The chain's CDR3 is CASSQGIVLGRTDTQYF.

The CDR3 loop is CASSFNVAYEQYF. This chain joins TRBV5-6 and TRBJ2-7. Germline loops: CDR1 SGHDT, CDR2 YYEEEE. CDR3 size: 13 residues.

The gene calls are TRBV6-5 and TRBJ1-1. Germline V gene data show CDR1 as MNHEY and CDR2 as SVGAGI. The CDR3 length is 11 residues. The CDR3 loop is CASSLLGEAFF.

The chain employs TRBV5-1 and TRBJ2-1; absent DNA, TCRdb's TRBD2 call cannot be checked. CDR1 SGHRS and CDR2 YFSETQ come from the germline V gene. This CDR3 region has 19 residues. CDR3 sequence reads: CASSLRTSGRLSSYNEQFF. Full variable domain (remainder filled in from reference TRBV5-1 and TRBJ2-1): KAGVTQTPRYLIKTRGQQVTLSCSPISGHRSVSWYQQTPGQGLQFLFEYFSETQRNKGNFPGRFSGRQFSNSRSEMNVSTLELGDSALYLCASSLRTSGRLSSYNEQFFGPGTRLTVL.

This chain joins TRBV25-1 and TRBJ2-1; TCRdb's D call, TRBD1, is unchecked because there is no DNA. Germline CDR1 and CDR2: MGHDK and SYGVNS. The CDR3 is 14 residues long. This CDR3 is CASRQRTGVNEQFF. Supplemented by reference TRBV25-1 and TRBJ2-1, the full variable domain reads EADIYQTPRYLVIGTGKKITLECSQTMGHDKMYWYQQDPGMELHLIHYSYGVNSTEKGDLSSESTVSRIRTEHFPLTLESARPSHTSQYLCASRQRTGVNEQFFGPGTRLTVL.

V and J are TRBV5-1 and TRBJ1-1. Germline V gives CDR1 SGHRS, CDR2 YFSETQ. CDR3 length equals 13 residues. CDR3 sequence reads: CASSLRGSTEAFF.

The chain recombines TRBV24-1 with TRBJ2-1; TCRdb's assignment of TRBD2 cannot be checked, as there is no DNA. The CDR3 contains 13 residues. Germline V gene data show CDR1 as KGHDR and CDR2 as SFDVKD. CDR3 region: CATSDYSGDEQFF.

This rearrangement joins TRBV11-3 to TRBJ1-1; TCRdb lists TRBD1, though no DNA is available to test this call. Germline CDR1 is SGHNT and CDR2 is YENEEA. The CDR3 loop spans 15 amino acids. The CDR3 sequence: CASSLDGGANTEAFF.

The rearrangement uses TRBV29-1 and TRBJ2-1; TCRdb names TRBD2, which stays unverified in the absence of DNA. The CDR3 is 15 residues long. The V gene's germline CDR1 is SQVTM and CDR2 ANQGSEA. The CDR3 loop is CSAPPLAGVANEQFF.

CDR3 amino acids: CASSRGLAALNEQFF. V usage is TRBV5-1 and J usage is TRBJ2-1; TCRdb names TRBD2, which stays unverified in the absence of DNA. The length of the CDR3 is 15 residues. Germline-derived CDR1 and CDR2 are SGHRS and YFSETQ.

CDR3 in amino acids: CASSSAVQTQYF. This chain connects TRBV12-3 or TRBV12-4 to TRBJ2-3; absent DNA, TCRdb's TRBD1 call cannot be checked. There are 12 residues in the CDR3.

The rearrangement links TRBV10-1 to TRBJ2-3; no DNA is available, so the TRBD2 call from TCRdb remains unchecked. Germline-derived CDR1 and CDR2 are WNHNN and SYGVQD (reference sequence). The CDR3 totals 14 residues. CDR3 loop: CASSVGGLGDTQYF.

The gene calls are TRBV11-2 and TRBJ2-2; TCRdb lists TRBD1, though no DNA is available to test this call. Looked up from germline, CDR1 is SGHAT and CDR2 is FQNNGV. The CDR3 totals 14 residues. CDR3 protein: CASTGEGDRRQLFF.

The genes are TRBV5-1 and TRBJ2-3. Germline CDR1 reads SGHRS; CDR2 reads YFSETQ. The CDR3 spans 15 residues. CDR3 sequence reads: CASSASTSSTDTQYF.

The chain links TRBV9 to TRBJ1-6; as DNA is missing, the TRBD1 call by TCRdb cannot be tested. Germline CDR1 reads SGDLS; CDR2 reads YYNGEE. The CDR3 totals 13 residues. CDR3 in amino acids: CASSQALGSPLHF. Combining the CDR3 with reference TRBV9 and TRBJ1-6 gives the whole variable domain DSGVTQTPKHLITATGQRVTLRCSPRSGDLSVYWYQQSLDQGLQFLIQYYNGEERAKGNILERFSAQQFPDLHSELNLSSLELGDSALYFCASSQALGSPLHFGNGTRLTVT.

V gene TRBV12-3 or TRBV12-4 combines with J gene TRBJ1-1. The CDR3 contains 14 residues. CDR3 sequence: CASSLNGGTVEAFF.

The CDR3 reads CATSDPFGGNEQFF. This chain uses TRBV24-1 with TRBJ2-1; the TCRdb D gene call, TRBD1, has no DNA to confirm it. This CDR3 is built from 14 residues. CDR1 and CDR2 (germline): KGHDR, SFDVKD.

V and J are TRBV14 and TRBJ2-1; TCRdb's D call, TRBD2, is unchecked because there is no DNA. The CDR3 extends over 17 amino acids. CDR1 SGHDN and CDR2 FVKESK come from the germline V gene. The CDR3 sequence: CASSQIYSGTIYNEQFF.

The chain recombines TRBV9 with TRBJ2-7. Germline assignment: CDR1 SGDLS and CDR2 YYNGEE. This CDR3 has 14 amino acids. CDR3 sequence: CASSVGQDFYEQYF.